This T cell receptor beta chain derives from a study of T cells expressing NK-cell markers. The CDR3 extends over 15 amino acids. Per germline, CDR1 SGHRS and CDR2 YFSETQ. TCRdb reprocessed the 5' RACE reads and reports one entry per CDR3 protein, with no DNA. The repertoire table contains about 460,000 distinct CDR3 sequences. The sample comprised blood T cells: a sorted CD56 or NKG2C T cell subset, CD4+ or CD8+ T cells, or bulk PBMC T cells (not recorded which). The chain couples TRBV5-1 to TRBJ2-3; without DNA, the TCRdb call of TRBD1 cannot be checked. The receptor comes from a woman between 45 and 65 years old in good health. The CDR3: CASLPGQGVADTQYF.